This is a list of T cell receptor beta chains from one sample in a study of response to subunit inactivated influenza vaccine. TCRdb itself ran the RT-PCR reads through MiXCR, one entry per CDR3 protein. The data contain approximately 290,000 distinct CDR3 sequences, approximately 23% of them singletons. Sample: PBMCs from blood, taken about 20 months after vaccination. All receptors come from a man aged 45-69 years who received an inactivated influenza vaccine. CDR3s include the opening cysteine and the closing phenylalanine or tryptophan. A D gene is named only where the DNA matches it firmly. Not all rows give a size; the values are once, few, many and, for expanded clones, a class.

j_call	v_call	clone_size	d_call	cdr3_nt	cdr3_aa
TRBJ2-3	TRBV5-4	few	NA	TGTGCCAGCAGCTTGGATGATACGCAGTATTTT	CASSLDDTQYF
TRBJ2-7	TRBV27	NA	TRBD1	TGTGCCAGCAGTCCACGACAGGGATCCTACGAGCAGTACTTC	CASSPRQGSYEQYF
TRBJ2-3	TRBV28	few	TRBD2	TGTGCCAGCAGTCCCTCCCCGGGACTAGCGGGCGTCAGCACAGATACGCAGTATTTT	CASSPSPGLAGVSTDTQYF
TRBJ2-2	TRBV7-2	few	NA	TGTGCCAGCAGCTTAGCACCGAACACCGGGGAGCTGTTTTTT	CASSLAPNTGELFF
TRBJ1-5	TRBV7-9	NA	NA	TGTGCCAGCAGCTTAGGGCAATTGAATAGCAATCAGCCCCAGCATTTT	CASSLGQLNSNQPQHF
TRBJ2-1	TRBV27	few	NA	TGTGCCAGCAGACCTGTCCGGCCCCTCAAGTCTGGGTACAATGAGCAGTTCTTC	CASRPVRPLKSGYNEQFF
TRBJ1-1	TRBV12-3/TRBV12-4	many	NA	TGTGCCAGCAGTTCTTCTGAAGGGTGGTACACTGAAGCTTTCTTT	CASSSSEGWYTEAFF
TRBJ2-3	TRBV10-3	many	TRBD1	TGTGCCATCAGTGATCCCCAAGGGGGACAGGGAACAGATACGCAGTATTTT	CAISDPQGGQGTDTQYF
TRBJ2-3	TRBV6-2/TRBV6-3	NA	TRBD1	TGTGCCAGTCACAGGGGGCTGGGCACAGATACGCAGTATTTT	CASHRGLGTDTQYF
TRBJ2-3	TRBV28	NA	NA	TGTGCCAGCAGTCCTCTGAGCACAGATACGCAGTATTTT	CASSPLSTDTQYF
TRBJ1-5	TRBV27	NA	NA	TGTGCCAGCAGTTATGCTAGCAATCAGCCCCAGCATTTT	CASSYASNQPQHF
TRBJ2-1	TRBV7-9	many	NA	TGTGCCAGCAGCCCCCCTGGGGGGATAGGGGAGCAGTTCTTC	CASSPPGGIGEQFF
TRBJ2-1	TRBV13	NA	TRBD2	TGTGCCAGCAGCCAAGGGAGTCTAGCGGGACCCTATGAGCAGTTCTTC	CASSQGSLAGPYEQFF
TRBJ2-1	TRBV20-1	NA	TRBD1	TGCAGTGCTACCACAGGGGGAAACTACAATGAGCAGTTCTTC	CSATTGGNYNEQFF
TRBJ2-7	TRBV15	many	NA	TGTGCCACCAGCGGGGGCAGGGGCATCAGCTACGAGCAGTACTTC	CATSGGRGISYEQYF
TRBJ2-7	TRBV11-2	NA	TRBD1	TGTGCCAGCAGCTTAAAAGCTGGGGACAGGGAAGAGCAGTACTTC	CASSLKAGDREEQYF
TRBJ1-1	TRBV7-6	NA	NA	TGTGCCAGCAGCTTAACCGAACAGGGATCTGAAGCTTTCTTT	CASSLTEQGSEAFF
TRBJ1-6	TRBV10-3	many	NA	TGTGCCATCAGTGCAGGGGCCTATAATTCACCCCTCCACTTT	CAISAGAYNSPLHF
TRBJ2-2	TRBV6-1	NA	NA	TGTGCCATCAGATCCAACAGGGGACTGAACACCGGGGAGCTGTTTTTT	CAIRSNRGLNTGELFF
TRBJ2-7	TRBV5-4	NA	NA	TGTGCCAGCAGCAAGAATTGGGACACAACCTACGAGCAGTACTTC	CASSKNWDTTYEQYF
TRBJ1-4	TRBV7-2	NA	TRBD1	TGTGCCAGCAGCTCTCGAAGGGGGCCGTATGAAAAACTGTTTTTT	CASSSRRGPYEKLFF
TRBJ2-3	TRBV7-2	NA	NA	TGTGCCAGCAGCTGGGGCCTCACAGATACGCAGTATTTT	CASSWGLTDTQYF
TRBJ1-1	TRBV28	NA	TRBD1	TGTGCCAGCAGGTCCCTAGGGGGCGGATGGAGAAGCGCTGAAGCTTTCTTT	CASRSLGGGWRSAEAFF
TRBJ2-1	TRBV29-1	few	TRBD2	TGCAGCGGGGGACTAGCGTCCTACAATGAGCAGTTCTTC	CSGGLASYNEQFF
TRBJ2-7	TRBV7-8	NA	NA	TGTGCCAGCAGCTTGCGGGAACACGGTGAGCAGTACTTC	CASSLREHGEQYF
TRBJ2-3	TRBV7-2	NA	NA	TGTGCCAGCAGCTTAGGGTCAGCGAGCACAGATACGCAGTATTTT	CASSLGSASTDTQYF
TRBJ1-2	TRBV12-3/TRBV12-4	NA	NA	TGTGCCAGCGTCCGAGATGGGGACGGCTACACCTTC	CASVRDGDGYTF
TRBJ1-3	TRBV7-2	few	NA	TGTGCCAGCAGCTTAGCGACTCCCGGGCCTGGAAACACCATATATTTT	CASSLATPGPGNTIYF
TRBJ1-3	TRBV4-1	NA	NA	TGCGCCAGCAGCCAAGAAGCCACCTCTGGAAACACCATATATTTT	CASSQEATSGNTIYF
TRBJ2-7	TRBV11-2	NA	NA	TGTGCCAGCAGCCATAGGCCGGGAACCTACGAGCAGTACTTC	CASSHRPGTYEQYF
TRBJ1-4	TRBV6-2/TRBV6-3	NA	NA	TGTGCCAGCAGTCGCCGACAGCCAACTAATGAAAAACTGTTTTTT	CASSRRQPTNEKLFF
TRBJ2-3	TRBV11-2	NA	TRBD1	TGTGCCAGCAGCTCTAGGACAGGTGGTGATATGCAGTATTTT	CASSSRTGGDMQYF
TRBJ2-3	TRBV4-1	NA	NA	TGCGCCAGCAGCCAAGTAGATTCCGGGACGGTCTTCGGCACAGATACGCAGTATTTT	CASSQVDSGTVFGTDTQYF
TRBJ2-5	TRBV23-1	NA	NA	TGCGCCAGCAGTCAAAAGACAGATAAAAAAGAGACCCAGTACTTC	CASSQKTDKKETQYF
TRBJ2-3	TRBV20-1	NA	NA	TGCAGTGCTCTACAGGACAGCACAGATACGCAGTATTTT	CSALQDSTDTQYF
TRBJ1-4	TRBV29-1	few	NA	TGCAGCGTTGTTTTACCAACTAATGAAAAACTGTTTTTT	CSVVLPTNEKLFF
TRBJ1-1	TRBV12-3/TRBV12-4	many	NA	TGTGCCAGCAGTTTAGCCGGGGAGGCTTTCTTT	CASSLAGEAFF
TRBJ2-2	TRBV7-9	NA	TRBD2	TGTGCCAGCCGACTGGCGGGGGGGCACCACACCGGGGAGCTGTTTTTT	CASRLAGGHHTGELFF
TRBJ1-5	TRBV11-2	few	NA	TGTGCCAGCAGCTTAGCGCCCGGGGGTCGCCAGCCCCAGCATTTT	CASSLAPGGRQPQHF
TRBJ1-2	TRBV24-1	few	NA	TGTGCCACCAGTGAGGGTCAAAACTATGGCTACACCTTC	CATSEGQNYGYTF
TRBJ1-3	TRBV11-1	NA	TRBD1	TGTGCCAGCAGCTACGGAATCAGGGGACAGCATCGATCGGACACCATATATTTT	CASSYGIRGQHRSDTIYF
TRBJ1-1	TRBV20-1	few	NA	TGCAGTGCTAGGTGGGGCTTCACTGAAGCTTTCTTT	CSARWGFTEAFF
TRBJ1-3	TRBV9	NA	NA	TGTGCCAGCAGCGCTGGCAGGGCCACTGGAACCACCATATATTTT	CASSAGRATGTTIYF